The present entry profiles one T cell receptor (beta chain) with its context. The antigen remains undetermined. Other DNA sequences in this specimen translate into the identical CDR3. The PCR was carried out with 60 Vbeta primers and 13 Jbeta primers. Libraries were prepared by immunoSEQ multiplex PCR; TCRdb keeps only in-frame clonotypes and omits some of them. Seen here are 150,000 to 180,000 clones, 70% to 80% observed once, and the top ten hold approximately 4%. The CDR3 has 13 amino acids. CDR1 and CDR2 (germline): SSHAT, FNYEAQ (reference sequence). The V segment lost 1 base and the J segment 10 bases; nucleotides outside the gene matches: 4. These data come from a study of cytomegalovirus exposure and HLA in healthy donors. The study's findings and limits: Most subjects had HLA-A and HLA-B alleles reportedly predicted accurately by TCR beta sequences. Researchers reported that a few CMV-associated chains were confirmed in vitro as CMV antigen-specific.

Nominal health characterized the donors when sampled, though unrecorded immune exposures were likely. Sequenced input: PBMCs. The rearrangement joins TRBV7-7 to TRBJ2-1, with 7 bases identical to TRBD1. The sequence derives from a woman in her forties in good health and CMV-seronegative. The CDR3 DNA is TGTGCCAGCAGCTTAGGGACAGGACGAGAGCAGTTCTTC. Encoded protein: CASSLGTGREQFF.